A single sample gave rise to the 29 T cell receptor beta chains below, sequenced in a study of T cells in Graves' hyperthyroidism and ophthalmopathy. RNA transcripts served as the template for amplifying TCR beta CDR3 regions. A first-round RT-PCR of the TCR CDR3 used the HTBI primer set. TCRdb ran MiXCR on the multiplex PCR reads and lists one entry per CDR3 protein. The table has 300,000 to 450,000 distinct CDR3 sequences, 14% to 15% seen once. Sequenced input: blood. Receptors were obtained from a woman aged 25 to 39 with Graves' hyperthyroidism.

The CDR3 reads CASSFLGTGHSPLHF. DNA for the CDR3: TGTGCCAGCAGCTTTCTAGGGACAGGGCATTCACCCCTCCACTTT. This chain joins TRBV7-2 and TRBJ1-6; 9 nucleotides agree with TRBD1. V was clipped by 3 bases and J by 8 bases; unmatched bases: 5. This CDR3 region has 15 residues. Germline values: CDR1 SGHTA, CDR2 FQGNSA.

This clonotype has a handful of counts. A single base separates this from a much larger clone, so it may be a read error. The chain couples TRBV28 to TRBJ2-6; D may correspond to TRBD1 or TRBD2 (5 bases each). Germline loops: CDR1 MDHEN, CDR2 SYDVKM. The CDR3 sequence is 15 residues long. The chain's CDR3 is CAGSSGGSGANVLTF. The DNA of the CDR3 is TGTGCCGGCAGTTCTGGGGGCTCTGGGGCCAACGTCCTGACTTTC.

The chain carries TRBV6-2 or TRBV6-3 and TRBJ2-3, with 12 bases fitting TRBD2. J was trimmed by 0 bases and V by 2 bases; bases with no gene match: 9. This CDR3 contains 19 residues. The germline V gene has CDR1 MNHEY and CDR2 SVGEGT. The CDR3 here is CASSYPLAGGRTSTDTQYF. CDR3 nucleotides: TGTGCCAGCAGTTACCCCCTAGCGGGAGGGAGAACTAGCACAGATACGCAGTATTTT.

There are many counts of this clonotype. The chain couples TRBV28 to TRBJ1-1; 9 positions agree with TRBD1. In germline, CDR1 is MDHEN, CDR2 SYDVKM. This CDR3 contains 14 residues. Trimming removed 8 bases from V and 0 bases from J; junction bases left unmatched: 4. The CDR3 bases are TGTGCCAGCGTAGACAGGGGGGTGAACACTGAAGCTTTCTTT. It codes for CASVDRGVNTEAFF.

The CDR3 bases are TGCGCCAGCAGCCAAGATTGGACTAGAATGGATGAGCAGTTCTTC. Protein sequence: CASSQDWTRMDEQFF. This chain uses TRBV4-1 with TRBJ2-1, with TRBD2 identical over 7 bases. The trim removed 0 bases at V and 8 bases at J, leaving 7 bases unmatched. Germline-derived CDR1 and CDR2 are MGHRA and YSYEKL. The CDR3 runs to 15 residues.

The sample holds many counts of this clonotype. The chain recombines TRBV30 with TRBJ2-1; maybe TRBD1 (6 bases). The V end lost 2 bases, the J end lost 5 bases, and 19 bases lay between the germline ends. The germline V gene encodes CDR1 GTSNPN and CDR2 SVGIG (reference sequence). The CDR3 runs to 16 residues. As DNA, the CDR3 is TGTGCCTGGAGTCATATGACAGGCCGGACGGACAATGAGCAGTTCTTC. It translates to CAWSHMTGRTDNEQFF.

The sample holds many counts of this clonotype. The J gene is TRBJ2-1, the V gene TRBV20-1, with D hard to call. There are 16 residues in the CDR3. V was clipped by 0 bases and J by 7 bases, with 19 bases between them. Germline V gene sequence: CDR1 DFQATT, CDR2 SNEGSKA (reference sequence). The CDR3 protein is CSARDSRSSGGNEQFF. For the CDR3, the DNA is TGCAGTGCTAGAGATTCTCGGAGCTCTGGTGGTAATGAGCAGTTCTTC.

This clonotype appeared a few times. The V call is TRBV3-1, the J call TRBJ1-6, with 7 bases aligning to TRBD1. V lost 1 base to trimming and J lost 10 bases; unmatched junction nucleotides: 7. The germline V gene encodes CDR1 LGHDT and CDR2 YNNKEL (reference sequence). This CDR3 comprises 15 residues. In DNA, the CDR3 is TGTGCCAGCAGCCAAGCAGGGGGATACGAATCACCCCTCCACTTT. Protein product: CASSQAGGYESPLHF.

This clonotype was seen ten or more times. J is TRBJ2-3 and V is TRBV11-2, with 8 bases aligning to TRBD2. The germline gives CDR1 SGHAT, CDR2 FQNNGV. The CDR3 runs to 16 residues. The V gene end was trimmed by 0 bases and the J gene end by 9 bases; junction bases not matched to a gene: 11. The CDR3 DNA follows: TGTGCCAGCAGCTTAGATGGAGCGGGAGCCGCCAGAACGCAGTATTTT. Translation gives CASSLDGAGAARTQYF.

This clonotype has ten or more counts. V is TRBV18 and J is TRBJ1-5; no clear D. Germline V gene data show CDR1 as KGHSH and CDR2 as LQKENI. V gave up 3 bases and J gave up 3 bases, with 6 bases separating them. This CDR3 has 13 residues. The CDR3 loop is CASSPQINQPQHF. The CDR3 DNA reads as TGTGCCAGCTCACCCCAGATCAATCAGCCCCAGCATTTT.

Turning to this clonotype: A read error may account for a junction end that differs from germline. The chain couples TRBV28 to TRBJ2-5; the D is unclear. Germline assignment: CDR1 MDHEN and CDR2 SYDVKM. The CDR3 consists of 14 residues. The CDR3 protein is CASSLGQLQGTQYF. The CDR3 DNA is TGTGCCAGCAGTTTGGGTCAGCTCCAAGGGACCCAGTACTTC. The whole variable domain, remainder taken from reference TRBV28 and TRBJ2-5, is DVKVTQSSRYLVKRTGEKVFLECVQDMDHENMFWYRQDPGLGLRLIYFSYDVKMKEKGDIPEGYSVSREKKERFSLILESASTNQTSMYLCASSLGQLQGTQYFGPGTRLLVL.

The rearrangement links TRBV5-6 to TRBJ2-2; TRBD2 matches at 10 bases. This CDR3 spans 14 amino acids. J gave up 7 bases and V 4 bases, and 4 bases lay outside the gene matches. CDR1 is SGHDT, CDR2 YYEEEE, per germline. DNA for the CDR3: TGTGCCAGCAGCCCGAGACTAGCGGGCGGGGAGCTGTTTTTT. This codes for CASSPRLAGGELFF.

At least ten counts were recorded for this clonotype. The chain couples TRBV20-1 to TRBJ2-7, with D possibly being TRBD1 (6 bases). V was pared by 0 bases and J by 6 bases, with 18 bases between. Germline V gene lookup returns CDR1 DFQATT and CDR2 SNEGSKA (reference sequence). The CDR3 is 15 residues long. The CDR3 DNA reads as TGCAGTGCTAGAGAGACAGGACCCCTCGTCAGCGAGCAGTACTTC. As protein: CSARETGPLVSEQYF.

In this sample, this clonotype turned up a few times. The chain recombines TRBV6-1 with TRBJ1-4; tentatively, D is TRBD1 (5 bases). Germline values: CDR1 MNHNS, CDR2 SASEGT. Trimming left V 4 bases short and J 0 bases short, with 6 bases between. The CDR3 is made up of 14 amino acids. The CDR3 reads CASSGGATNEKLFF. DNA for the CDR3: TGTGCCAGCAGTGGGGGGGCAACTAATGAAAAACTGTTTTTT.

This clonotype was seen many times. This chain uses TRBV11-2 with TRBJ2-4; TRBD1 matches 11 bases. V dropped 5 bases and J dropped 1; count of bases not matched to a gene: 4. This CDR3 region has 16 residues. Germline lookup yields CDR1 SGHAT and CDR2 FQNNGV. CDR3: CASSAGTGGAKNIQYF. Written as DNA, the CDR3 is TGTGCCAGCAGCGCCGGGACAGGGGGTGCCAAAAACATTCAGTACTTC.

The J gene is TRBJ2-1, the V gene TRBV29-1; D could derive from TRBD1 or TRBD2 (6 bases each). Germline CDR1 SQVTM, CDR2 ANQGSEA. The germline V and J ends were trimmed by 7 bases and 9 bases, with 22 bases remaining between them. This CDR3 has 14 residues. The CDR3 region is CSGLGAPREVEQFF. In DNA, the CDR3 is TGCAGCGGATTGGGGGCGCCGAGGGAGGTTGAGCAGTTCTTC.

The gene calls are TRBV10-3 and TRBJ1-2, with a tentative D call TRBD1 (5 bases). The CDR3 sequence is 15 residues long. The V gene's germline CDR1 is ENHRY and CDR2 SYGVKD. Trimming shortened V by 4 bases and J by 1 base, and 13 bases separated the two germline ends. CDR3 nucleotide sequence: TGTGCCATCAGTGTGCCTGAGGGGTATAACTATGGCTACACCTTC. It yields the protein CAISVPEGYNYGYTF.

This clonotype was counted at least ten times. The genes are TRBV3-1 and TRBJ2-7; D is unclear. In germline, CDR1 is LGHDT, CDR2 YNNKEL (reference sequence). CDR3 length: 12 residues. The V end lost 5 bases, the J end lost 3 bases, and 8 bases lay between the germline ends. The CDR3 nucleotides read TGTGCCAGCAGCACACTGGGCTACGAGCAGTACTTC. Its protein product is CASSTLGYEQYF.

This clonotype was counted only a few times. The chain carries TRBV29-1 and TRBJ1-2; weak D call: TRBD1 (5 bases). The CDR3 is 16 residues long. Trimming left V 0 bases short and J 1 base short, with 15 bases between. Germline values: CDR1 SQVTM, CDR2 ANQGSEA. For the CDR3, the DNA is TGCAGCGTTGAAGACCTGACGGGGCCATTTAACTATGGCTACACCTTC. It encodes CSVEDLTGPFNYGYTF.

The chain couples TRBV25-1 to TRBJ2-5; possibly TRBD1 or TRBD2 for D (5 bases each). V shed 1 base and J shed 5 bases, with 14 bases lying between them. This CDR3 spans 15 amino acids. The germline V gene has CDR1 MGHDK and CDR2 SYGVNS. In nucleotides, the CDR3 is TGTGCCAGCAGTGAATTAAGGGACGACCTGGAGACCCAGTACTTC. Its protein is CASSELRDDLETQYF.

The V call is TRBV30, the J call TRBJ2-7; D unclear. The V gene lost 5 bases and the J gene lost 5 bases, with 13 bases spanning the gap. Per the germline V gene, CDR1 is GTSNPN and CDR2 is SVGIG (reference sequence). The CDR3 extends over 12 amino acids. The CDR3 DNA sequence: TGTGCCTGGGCGCGAGGACCCCACGAGCAGTACTTC. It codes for CAWARGPHEQYF.

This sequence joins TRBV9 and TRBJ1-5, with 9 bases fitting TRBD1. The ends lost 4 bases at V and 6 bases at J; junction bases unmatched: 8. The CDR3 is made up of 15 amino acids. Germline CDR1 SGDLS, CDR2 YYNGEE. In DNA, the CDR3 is TGTGCCAGCAGCCCAACCGGGACAGGGATTCAGCCCCAGCATTTT. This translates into CASSPTGTGIQPQHF. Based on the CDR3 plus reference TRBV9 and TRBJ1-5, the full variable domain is DSGVTQTPKHLITATGQRVTLRCSPRSGDLSVYWYQQSLDQGLQFLIQYYNGEERAKGNILERFSAQQFPDLHSELNLSSLELGDSALYFCASSPTGTGIQPQHFGDGTRLSIL.

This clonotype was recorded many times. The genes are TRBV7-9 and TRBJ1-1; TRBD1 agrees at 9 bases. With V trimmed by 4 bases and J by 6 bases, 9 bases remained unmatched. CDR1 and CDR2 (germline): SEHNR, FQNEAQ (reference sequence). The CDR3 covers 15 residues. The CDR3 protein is CASSSLDRGFSEAFF. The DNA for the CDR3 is TGTGCCAGCAGCTCGCTAGACAGGGGGTTCTCTGAAGCTTTCTTT.

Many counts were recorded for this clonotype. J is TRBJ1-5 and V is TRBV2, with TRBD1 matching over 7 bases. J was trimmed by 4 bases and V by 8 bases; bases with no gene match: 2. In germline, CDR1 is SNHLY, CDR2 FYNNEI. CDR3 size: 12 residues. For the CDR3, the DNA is TGTGCCAGCGGGACAGAAAATCAGCCCCAGCATTTT. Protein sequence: CASGTENQPQHF.

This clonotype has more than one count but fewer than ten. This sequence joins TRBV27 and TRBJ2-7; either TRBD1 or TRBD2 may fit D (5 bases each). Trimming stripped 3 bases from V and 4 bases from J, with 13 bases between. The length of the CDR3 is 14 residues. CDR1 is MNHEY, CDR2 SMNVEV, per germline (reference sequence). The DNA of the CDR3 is TGTGCCAGCAGTTTTGACAGTCGGAGGTACGAGCAGTACTTC. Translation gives CASSFDSRRYEQYF.

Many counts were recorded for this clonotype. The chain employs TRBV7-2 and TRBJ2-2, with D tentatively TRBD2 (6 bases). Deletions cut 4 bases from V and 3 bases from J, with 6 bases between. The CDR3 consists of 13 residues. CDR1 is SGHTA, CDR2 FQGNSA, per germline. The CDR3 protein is CASSWRDTGELFF. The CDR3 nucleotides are TGTGCCAGCAGCTGGAGGGACACCGGGGAGCTGTTTTTT. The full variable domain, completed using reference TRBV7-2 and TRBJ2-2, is GAGVSQSPSNKVTEKGKDVELRCDPISGHTALYWYRQSLGQGLEFLIYFQGNSAPDKSGLPSDRFSAERTGGSVSTLTIQRTQQEDSAVYLCASSWRDTGELFFGEGSRLTVL.

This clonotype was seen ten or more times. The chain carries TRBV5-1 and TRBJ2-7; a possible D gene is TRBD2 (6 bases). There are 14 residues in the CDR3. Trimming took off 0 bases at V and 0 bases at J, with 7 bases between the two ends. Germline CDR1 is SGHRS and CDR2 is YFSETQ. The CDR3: CASSLGSGSYEQYF. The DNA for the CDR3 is TGCGCCAGCAGCTTGGGTAGCGGCTCCTACGAGCAGTACTTC.

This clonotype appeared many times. The CDR3 DNA reads TGTGCCGTGTCCGGGACAACCTCCTACAATGAGCAGTTCTTC. Its translation: CAVSGTTSYNEQFF. V and J are TRBV10-3 and TRBJ2-1, with a tentative D call TRBD1 (6 bases). CDR3 size: 14 residues. Trimming took off 11 bases at V and 0 bases at J, with 14 bases between the two ends. Germline-derived CDR1 and CDR2 are ENHRY and SYGVKD.

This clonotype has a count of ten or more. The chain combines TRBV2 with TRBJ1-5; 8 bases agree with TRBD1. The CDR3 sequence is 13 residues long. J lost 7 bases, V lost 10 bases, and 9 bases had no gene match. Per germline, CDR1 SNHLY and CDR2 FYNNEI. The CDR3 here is CATAAQGDQPQHF. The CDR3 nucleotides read TGTGCCACTGCTGCACAGGGGGACCAGCCCCAGCATTTT.